This TCR beta chain comes out of a study of blood T cell repertoires in COVID-19. At the level of the study: The origin of the acute and convalescent COVID-19 samples was the United States, Italy and Spain. PBMCs, B-cell-depleted T cells, or T cells provided the cDNA or gDNA that made up the material.

The CDR3 is 13 amino acids. The V gene's germline CDR1 is LGHDT and CDR2 YNNKEL (reference sequence). V lost 1 base to trimming and J lost 3 bases, with 7 bases between them. Original processing notes: Reference gene primer amplification gave estimated nucleated cell counts. Clones were read by immunoSEQ multiplex PCR, and TCRdb kept only the in-frame ones, dropping some. From that table come the V and J calls and clone size; the DNA was used to work out D and trimming. The data hold 210,000 or so clones, with about 82% observed a single time. The receptor comes from a woman aged 80 or older with acute or convalescent COVID-19. The source material was peripheral blood. The genes are TRBV3-1 (or the pseudogene TRBV3-2) and TRBJ2-7; no reliable D call. The CDR3 reads CASSQGASYEQYF. The CDR3 coding sequence is TGTGCCAGCAGCCAAGGAGCTAGCTACGAGCAGTACTTC.